This T cell receptor (beta chain) was identified during a study of shared clonotypes between healthy human individuals. Data came from immunoSEQ multiplex PCR; TCRdb stores just in-frame clones and leaves some out. The table has about 2,500,000 clones, around 94% seen once. CDR3 size: 15 residues. Between the trimmed V and J ends, which lost 0 bases and 0 bases, there was a span of 7 bases. Germline lookup yields CDR1 SGHRS and CDR2 YFSETQ. Healthy HIV-negative adults without recent acute infections or vaccinations served as donors. The receptor was derived from a man younger than 30 in good health. The chain is built from TRBV5-1 and TRBJ1-3; D gene uncertain. The source material was naive CD4+ T cells sorted from blood. Documented subset: CD45RA+ positively selected. CDR3 bases: TGCGCCAGCAGCTTGGAGTCGGTCTCTGGAAACACCATATATTTT. This gives the protein CASSLESVSGNTIYF.